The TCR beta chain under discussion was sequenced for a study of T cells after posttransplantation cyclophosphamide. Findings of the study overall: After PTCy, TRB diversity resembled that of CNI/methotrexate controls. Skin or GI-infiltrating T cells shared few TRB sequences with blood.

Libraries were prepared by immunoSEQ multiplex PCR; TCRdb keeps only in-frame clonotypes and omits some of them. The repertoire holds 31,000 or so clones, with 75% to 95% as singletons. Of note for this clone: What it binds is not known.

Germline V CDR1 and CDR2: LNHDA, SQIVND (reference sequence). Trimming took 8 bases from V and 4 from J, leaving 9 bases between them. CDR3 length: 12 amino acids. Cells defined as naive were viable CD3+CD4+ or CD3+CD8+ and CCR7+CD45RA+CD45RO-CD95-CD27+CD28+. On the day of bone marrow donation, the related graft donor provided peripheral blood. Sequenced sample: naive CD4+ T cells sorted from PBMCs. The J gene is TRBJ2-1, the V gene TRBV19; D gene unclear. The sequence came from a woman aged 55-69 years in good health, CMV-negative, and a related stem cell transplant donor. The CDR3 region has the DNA TGTGCCAGTGGCGGAATTTACAATGAGCAGTTCTTC. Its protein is CASGGIYNEQFF.